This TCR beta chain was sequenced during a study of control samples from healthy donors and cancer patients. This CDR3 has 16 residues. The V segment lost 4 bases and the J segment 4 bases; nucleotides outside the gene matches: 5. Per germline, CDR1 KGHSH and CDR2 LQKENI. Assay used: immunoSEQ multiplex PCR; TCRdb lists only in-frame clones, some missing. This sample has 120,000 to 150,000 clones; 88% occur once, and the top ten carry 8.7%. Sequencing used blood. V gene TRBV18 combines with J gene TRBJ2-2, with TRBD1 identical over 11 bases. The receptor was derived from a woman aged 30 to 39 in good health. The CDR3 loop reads CASSQGQGDSTGELFF. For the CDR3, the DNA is TGTGCCAGCTCACAGGGACAGGGGGACAGCACCGGGGAGCTGTTTTTT.